Shown below are 22 T cell receptor beta chains from a single sample sequenced in a study of cytomegalovirus exposure and HLA in healthy donors. The PCR ran on 60 Vbeta and 13 Jbeta primers. Libraries were prepared by immunoSEQ multiplex PCR; TCRdb keeps only in-frame clonotypes and omits some of them. In the table there are some 130,000 clones, roughly 85% of which are singletons. Material for sequencing was PBMCs. All receptors come from a woman in her 30s in good health and CMV-seropositive.

The chain uses TRBV7-3 and TRBJ2-7, with D unresolved. The V end was cut by 1 base, the J end by 7 bases, with 11 bases between. This CDR3 comprises 13 residues. CDR1 is SGHTA and CDR2 is FQGTGA in the germline V gene. The CDR3 DNA reads as TGTGCCAGCAGCTTAAGCCCTCTCGGGGAGCAGTACTTC. This translates into CASSLSPLGEQYF.

The J gene is TRBJ2-1, the V gene TRBV5-1; D remains ambiguous. Trimming stripped 4 bases from V and 7 bases from J, with 9 bases between. This CDR3 region has 12 residues. CDR1 SGHRS and CDR2 YFSETQ come from the germline V gene. CDR3 nucleotides: TGCGCCAGCAGCCCGGTCGGGAATGAGCAGTTCTTC. Translated, it gives CASSPVGNEQFF.

The V call is TRBV2, the J call TRBJ2-1; the D gene is possibly TRBD2 (6 bases). The V and J ends lost 2 bases and 14 bases respectively, with 16 bases between them. Germline V gene sequence: CDR1 SNHLY, CDR2 FYNNEI. The length of the CDR3 is 13 residues. The CDR3 region is CASSENPRRVEFF. The CDR3 DNA is TGTGCCAGCAGTGAAAATCCAAGGAGGGTAGAGTTCTTC.

The V gene is TRBV7-6, the J gene TRBJ1-2; TRBD1 agrees at 10 bases. The CDR3 spans 13 residues. Germline V CDR1 and CDR2: SGHVS, FNYEAQ. J lost 8 bases, V lost 5 bases, and 5 bases had no gene match. The chain's CDR3 is CASSPRDRGGYTF. The DNA of the CDR3 is TGTGCCAGCAGCCCCCGGGACAGGGGAGGCTACACCTTC. Filled out from reference TRBV7-6 and TRBJ1-2, the complete variable domain reads GAGVSQSPRYKVTKRGQDVALRCDPISGHVSLYWYRQALGQGPEFLTYFNYEAQQDKSGLPNDRFSAERPEGSISTLTIQRTEQRDSAMYRCASSPRDRGGYTFGSGTRLTVV.

The chain employs TRBV2 and TRBJ1-2; D is unclear. The germline gives CDR1 SNHLY, CDR2 FYNNEI. CDR3 length equals 11 residues. Trimming took off 8 bases at V and 7 bases at J, with 11 bases between the two ends. In DNA, the CDR3 is TGTGCCAGCCCCTCCCCGGGTGGCTACACCTTC. Its translation is CASPSPGGYTF.

This rearrangement joins TRBV28 to TRBJ2-1; D perhaps matches TRBD1 (5 bases). The germline V gene encodes CDR1 MDHEN and CDR2 SYDVKM. This CDR3 contains 12 residues. V lost 4 bases, J lost 14 bases, and 15 bases lay in between. The CDR3 region is CASSSAGVGEFF. The CDR3, as DNA: TGTGCCAGCAGTTCGGCTGGAGTAGGGGAGTTCTTC.

The chain uses TRBV5-1 and TRBJ1-1; D not certain. This CDR3 region has 13 residues. Germline CDR1 is SGHRS and CDR2 is YFSETQ. Trimming removed 1 base at V and 0 bases at J, with 4 bases between. CDR3 nucleotides: TGCGCCAGCAGCTTGACAATGAACACTGAAGCTTTCTTT. Translation: CASSLTMNTEAFF.

This clone was recorded only once. This chain links TRBV5-4 with TRBJ2-3; D is undetermined. This CDR3 has 15 amino acids. Trimming pared 4 bases from V and 2 bases from J, leaving 14 bases between. The germline CDR1 and CDR2 sequences are SGHNT and YYREEE (reference sequence). The CDR3 region is CASSPLGGATDTQYF. The CDR3 bases are TGTGCCAGCAGCCCCCTTGGCGGAGCCACAGATACGCAGTATTTT.

The J gene is TRBJ1-2, the V gene TRBV28; 10 bases are shared with TRBD1. The CDR3 runs to 13 residues. Unmatched junction bases numbered 6, after V lost 6 bases and J lost 8 bases. The germline V gene encodes CDR1 MDHEN and CDR2 SYDVKM. CDR3 coding DNA: TGTGCCAGCAGCCCCGGGACAGGGGTCGGCTACACCTTC. Encoded protein: CASSPGTGVGYTF.

Remarks on this clone: The junction departs from germline at one end; a sequencing error may be responsible. V gene TRBV27 combines with J gene TRBJ2-3, with a possible D match to TRBD2 (5 bases). The CDR3 runs to 15 residues. Per germline, CDR1 MNHEY and CDR2 SMNVEV (reference sequence). CDR3 in amino acids: CASSLYFATTQTVDF. The CDR3 nucleotides read TGTGCCAGCAGTTTATACTTTGCGACTACCCAAACGGTGGATTTT.

V and J are TRBV20-1 and TRBJ1-2; 7 positions agree with TRBD1. J gave up 5 bases and V 5 bases, and 2 bases lay outside the gene matches. Germline CDR1 reads DFQATT; CDR2 reads SNEGSKA (reference sequence). This CDR3 contains 11 residues. CDR3 bases: TGCAGTGCTGAGACAGGGTATGGCTACACCTTC. Residues: CSAETGYGYTF.

The gene calls are TRBV6-1 and TRBJ1-1, with TRBD1 as a possible D gene (5 bases). V lost 2 bases, J lost 5 bases, and 12 bases lay in between. The CDR3 has 14 amino acids. Germline CDR1 MNHNS, CDR2 SASEGT. CDR3: CASSEQGVGTEAFF. The DNA of the CDR3 is TGTGCCAGCAGTGAACAAGGGGTTGGGACTGAAGCTTTCTTT.

This clone was observed a single time. The rearrangement uses TRBV7-3 and TRBJ1-1; unclear D gene. Germline loops: CDR1 SGHTA, CDR2 FQGTGA. This CDR3 is 12 amino acids long. V lost 6 bases and J 7 bases, leaving 12 bases between the germline ends. In DNA, the CDR3 is TGTGCCAGCAGTTCCTCTGAGGATGAAGCTTTCTTT. Its protein is CASSSSEDEAFF.

V usage is TRBV9 and J usage is TRBJ2-7; unclear D gene. The V end was cut by 0 bases, the J end by 2 bases, with 9 bases between. Germline V gene lookup returns CDR1 SGDLS and CDR2 YYNGEE. The CDR3 extends over 14 amino acids. CDR3: CASSVGAATYEQYF. DNA of the CDR3: TGTGCCAGCAGCGTAGGTGCGGCCACCTACGAGCAGTACTTC.

The CDR3 DNA reads as TGCGCCAGCAGCTTGAGTCGGGGACAGGGGACCGGGGAGCTGTTTTTT. Protein: CASSLSRGQGTGELFF. The chain is built from TRBV5-1 and TRBJ2-2, with 10 bases lining up with TRBD1. V lost 1 base to trimming and J lost 5 bases; unmatched junction nucleotides: 5. The CDR3 has 16 amino acids. Germline V lookup: CDR1 SGHRS, CDR2 YFSETQ.

This chain links TRBV4-1 with TRBJ1-2; D possibly corresponds to TRBD1 (5 bases). The CDR3 runs 16 residues. V dropped 3 bases and J dropped 4 bases, with 18 bases sitting between them. Germline CDR1 and CDR2: MGHRA and YSYEKL. Written as DNA, the CDR3 is TGCGCCAGCAGCCACCCCGGACTACAGGAACTCTATGGCTACACCTTC. This codes for CASSHPGLQELYGYTF.

The chain employs TRBV19 and TRBJ2-3, with 8 bases aligning to TRBD1. The length of the CDR3 is 16 residues. The germline CDR1 and CDR2 sequences are LNHDA and SQIVND (reference sequence). J was trimmed by 6 bases and V by 4 bases; bases with no gene match: 12. CDR3 nucleotide sequence: TGTGCCAGTAGTAGATGGACAGGGAGAAGAATGGATACGCAGTATTTT. Translation: CASSRWTGRRMDTQYF.

J is TRBJ2-1 and V is TRBV30; 8 bases are a match to TRBD2. Germline CDR1 and CDR2: GTSNPN and SVGIG (reference sequence). V dropped 2 bases and J dropped 2; count of bases not matched to a gene: 5. The CDR3 loop spans 15 amino acids. Here the CDR3 DNA reads TGTGCCTGGAGTTTCGGGAGGGCCACCTACAATGAGCAGTTCTTC. Its protein product is CAWSFGRATYNEQFF.

The genes are TRBV29-1 and TRBJ2-7; TRBD2 might be the D (6 bases). Trimming stripped 6 bases from V and 0 bases from J, with 12 bases between. This CDR3 has 13 amino acids. Germline values: CDR1 SQVTM, CDR2 ANQGSEA. CDR3 bases: TGCAGCGTAGCTAGCGCAAGCTCCTACGAGCAGTACTTC. Translating gives CSVASASSYEQYF.

This clone was observed a handful of times. This CDR3 is also generated by other DNA sequences in the sample. The genes are TRBV5-8 and TRBJ1-1, with a tentative D call TRBD1 (5 bases). This CDR3 region has 13 residues. V dropped 2 bases and J dropped 5 bases, with 10 bases sitting between them. CDR1 is SGHTS and CDR2 is YDEGEE in the germline V gene. The CDR3 nucleotides are TGTGCCAGCAGCTTTGGGGGGGGAACTGAAGCTTTCTTT. Its protein is CASSFGGGTEAFF.

The chain couples TRBV9 to TRBJ2-6, with 7 bases lining up with TRBD1. Trimming removed 0 bases from V and 4 bases from J; junction bases left unmatched: 10. This CDR3 spans 18 amino acids. Germline-derived CDR1 and CDR2 are SGDLS and YYNGEE. CDR3 amino acids: CASSVAGRGSWGANVLTF. CDR3 DNA sequence: TGTGCCAGCAGCGTAGCTGGCAGGGGGAGCTGGGGGGCCAACGTCCTGACTTTC.

In DNA form, the CDR3 reads TGTGCCAGCAGCTTAGCGGTGAGAGATGAGCAGTTCTTC. It translates to CASSLAVRDEQFF. V is TRBV7-9 and J is TRBJ2-1, with D unclear. Germline V gene lookup returns CDR1 SEHNR and CDR2 FQNEAQ (reference sequence). The CDR3 sequence is 13 residues long. Trimming removed 0 bases from V and 8 bases from J, with 8 bases in between.